This T cell receptor beta chain was profiled in a study of CD8+ T cells in alopecia areata (dated by TCRdb to the late 2010s). About the investigation overall: High-throughput TCRbeta sequencing was used to examine T cell clonal expansion in alopecia areata in both the C3H/HeJ mouse model and human patients. Human TCRbeta sequencing covered scalp tissue and sorted CD4+ and CD8+ peripheral blood T cells from patchy and totalis/universalis alopecia areata patients and healthy controls. Amplification of TCRbeta CDR3 regions was done by immunoSEQ multiplex PCR using 35 Vbeta forward primers and 13 Jbeta reverse primers. Scalp clonality was compared across normal scalp (n=4), patchy alopecia areata scalp (n=8), and alopecia totalis/universalis scalp (n=8). RNA came from the PAXgene miRNA kit for fixed scalp, the miRNeasy kit for PBMCs, and the RNeasy kit for mouse skin.

CDR1 MNHEY and CDR2 SVGAGI are derived from the germline V gene. The cysteine opens and the phenylalanine closes a CDR3 of 15 amino acids. The retained sequence is limited to the CDR3, 45 bases, with the frame set at the first base. V lost 7 bases and J lost 2 bases; the stretch between them is 16 bases long. This clone has only a few counts. It has no known antigen specificity. There are no base qualities to consult, and no much larger clone falls within one base. The library was obtained by the immunoSEQ multiplex PCR assay. RNA was extracted from all samples and reverse transcribed into cDNA, which served as template for TCR sequencing. First-strand cDNA was synthesized with SuperScript III using a 2:1 mix of oligo-dT and random hexamers. A synthetic immune receptor repertoire was used to gauge amplification bias, and whatever bias remained was removed computationally. Turning to the authors' computational methods: Raw reads were preprocessed to remove errors, and CDR3 was defined by IMGT conventions from the conserved cysteine to phenylalanine. To get clonality, Shannon entropy was normalized by log2 of the number of productive unique TCRs and the result was subtracted from 1. Scalp TCRbeta sequences were cross-referenced with sorted blood CD4 and CD8 repertoires so that the CD4 or CD8 identity of scalp clones could be inferred. As stored in TCRdb, this immuneACCESS dataset retains in-frame rearrangements with V and J assigned. A fraction of the clones does not appear; measured against another copy, unresolved V genes explain less than half of the discrepancy, and the remainder lacks a known reason. That table supplies the V and J calls and clone size; D and trimming were determined from the DNA. This sample gives 150,000 to 200,000 clones in total; about 54% of them show up just once. Of the sample, 4% to 5.5% falls within the top ten clones.

Study-level results and caveats: Scalp TCR repertoire analysis is complicated because resident alphabeta T cells in normal human skin are also sequenced, whereas mouse skin is dominated by gammadelta T cells. Higher clonality and more expanded CD8+ clones were observed in lesional scalp than in normal scalp, particularly in alopecia totalis/universalis, a finding suggestive of antigenic drive. TCR sequences shared between patients were less clear than in mice, possibly partly because of HLA diversity in the patient population.

After PBMCs were isolated by density centrifugation and stained for CD3, CD4 and CD8, a FACSAria was used to sort CD4+ and CD8+ T cells. Scalp biopsies and blood samples were obtained from unaffected controls. This chain is built from TRBV6-5 and TRBJ2-3; a weak D assignment points to TRBD2 (6 bases agree). The source material was CD4+ T cells sorted from blood. The clonotype comes from a human donor in good health. The DNA sequence reads TGTGCCAGCAAACAACGGGAGACTATCACAGATACGCAGTATTTT. Translated, it reads CASKQRETITDTQYF.